The 3 T cell receptor beta chains reported below all come from one sample, sequenced in a study of early T cells in non-severe SARS-CoV-2 infection. TCRdb re-called the 5' RACE reads with MiXCR, one entry per CDR3 protein. This sample yields more than 45,000 distinct CDR3 sequences, of which roughly an eighth are seen a single time; more than 3.5% belongs to the top ten. Material for sequencing was whole blood. All receptors derive from an adult who was a healthcare worker with PCR-confirmed SARS-CoV-2 infection or an uninfected control (not recorded which).

This clonotype has ten or more counts. The chain is built from TRBV28 and TRBJ2-7, with a weak D call TRBD1 (5 bases). The V and J ends lost 7 bases and 5 bases respectively, with 15 bases between them. CDR1 MDHEN and CDR2 SYDVKM come from the germline V gene. There are 13 residues in the CDR3. DNA for the CDR3: TGTGCCAGCAATTCTCAGGGCCGCGACGAGCAGTACTTC. Encoded protein: CASNSQGRDEQYF.

This clonotype has just a few counts. This chain connects TRBV29-1 to TRBJ2-1; D is uncertain. The CDR3 length is 12 residues. Germline values: CDR1 SQVTM, CDR2 ANQGSEA. V was clipped by 6 bases and J by 6 bases, with 12 bases between them. The CDR3 nucleotides read TGCAGCGTCCATTCGTGGCGCAATGAGCAGTTCTTC. Protein product: CSVHSWRNEQFF.

This clonotype was counted at least ten times. The CDR3 DNA reads as TGTGCCAGCAGCGTCGGATCTGGCGTTAGCAACAATGAGCAGTTCTTC. Translation: CASSVGSGVSNNEQFF. The chain couples TRBV7-2 to TRBJ2-1; unclear D gene. CDR1 SGHTA and CDR2 FQGNSA come from the germline V gene. The V end was cut by 5 bases, the J end by 5 bases, with 19 bases between. This CDR3 comprises 16 residues.